This T cell receptor beta chain is from a study of blood T cell repertoires in COVID-19. Study-wide context: Sites in the United States, Italy and Spain provided acute and convalescent COVID-19 samples. In each case, the material was cDNA or gDNA derived from T cells, B-cell-depleted T cells, or PBMCs.

The CDR3 has 14 amino acids. V was cut by 2 bases and J by 1 base, with 3 bases left in between. Germline CDR1 SGHVS, CDR2 FQNEAQ. In the authors' workflow: Reference gene primer amplification gave estimated nucleated cell counts. Profiled with immunoSEQ multiplex PCR; TCRdb holds only in-frame clones, not every one. Clone size and V and J calls were adopted from that table, with D and trimming inferred from the DNA. The repertoire holds approximately 140,000 clones, with about 85% as singletons. The sequence came from a human donor in a cohort sampled during active COVID-19. Sequenced input: peripheral blood. The V gene is TRBV7-8, the J gene TRBJ2-6; no definite D call. The CDR3 sequence is CASSLPSGANVLTF. CDR3 nucleotide sequence: TGTGCCAGCAGCTTACCGTCTGGGGCCAACGTCCTGACTTTC.